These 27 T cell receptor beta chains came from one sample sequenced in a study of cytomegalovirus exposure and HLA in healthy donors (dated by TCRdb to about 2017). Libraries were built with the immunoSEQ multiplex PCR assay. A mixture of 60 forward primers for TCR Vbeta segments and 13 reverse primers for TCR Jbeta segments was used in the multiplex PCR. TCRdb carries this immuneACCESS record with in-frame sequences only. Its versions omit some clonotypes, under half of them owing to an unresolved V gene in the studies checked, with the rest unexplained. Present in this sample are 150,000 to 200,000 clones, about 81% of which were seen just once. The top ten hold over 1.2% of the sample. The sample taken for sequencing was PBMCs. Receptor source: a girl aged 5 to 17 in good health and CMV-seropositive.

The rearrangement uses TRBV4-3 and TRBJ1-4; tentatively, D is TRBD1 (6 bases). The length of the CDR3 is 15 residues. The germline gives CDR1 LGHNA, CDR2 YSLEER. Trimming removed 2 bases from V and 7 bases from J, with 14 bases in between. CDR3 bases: TGCGCCAGCAGCCAACCACAGGGAATAGGTGAAAAACTGTTTTTT. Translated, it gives CASSQPQGIGEKLFF.

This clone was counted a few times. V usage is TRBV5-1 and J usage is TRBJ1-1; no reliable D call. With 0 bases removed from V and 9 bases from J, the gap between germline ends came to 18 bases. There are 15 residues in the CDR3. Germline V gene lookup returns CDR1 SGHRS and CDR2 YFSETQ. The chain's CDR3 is CASSLVADGGFQAFF. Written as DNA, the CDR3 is TGCGCCAGCAGCTTGGTGGCGGACGGAGGCTTTCAAGCTTTCTTT.

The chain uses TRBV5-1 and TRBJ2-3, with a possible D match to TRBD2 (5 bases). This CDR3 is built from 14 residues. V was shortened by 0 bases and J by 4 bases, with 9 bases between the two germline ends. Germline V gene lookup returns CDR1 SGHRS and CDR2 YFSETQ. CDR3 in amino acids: CASSLGIGADTQYF. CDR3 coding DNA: TGCGCCAGCAGCTTGGGGATCGGGGCAGATACGCAGTATTTT.

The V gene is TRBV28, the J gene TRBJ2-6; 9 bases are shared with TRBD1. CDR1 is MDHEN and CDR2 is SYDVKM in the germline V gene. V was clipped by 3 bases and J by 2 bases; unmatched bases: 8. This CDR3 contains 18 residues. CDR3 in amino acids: CASSFSPGQGPGANVLTF. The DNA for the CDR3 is TGTGCCAGCAGTTTTTCGCCGGGACAGGGACCTGGGGCCAACGTCCTGACTTTC.

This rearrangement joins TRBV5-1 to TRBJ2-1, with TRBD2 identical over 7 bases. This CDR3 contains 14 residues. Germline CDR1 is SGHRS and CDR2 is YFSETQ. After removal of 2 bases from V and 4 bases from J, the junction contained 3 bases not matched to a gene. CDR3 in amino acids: CASSFGGGYNEQFF. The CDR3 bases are TGCGCCAGCAGCTTTGGCGGGGGTTACAATGAGCAGTTCTTC.

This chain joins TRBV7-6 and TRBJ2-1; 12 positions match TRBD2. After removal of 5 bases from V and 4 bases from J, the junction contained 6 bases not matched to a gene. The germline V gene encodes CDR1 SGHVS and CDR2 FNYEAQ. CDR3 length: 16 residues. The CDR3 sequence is CASSARTSGDYNEQFF. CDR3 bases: TGTGCCAGCAGCGCCCGGACTAGCGGGGATTACAATGAGCAGTTCTTC. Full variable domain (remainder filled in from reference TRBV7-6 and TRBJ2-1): GAGVSQSPRYKVTKRGQDVALRCDPISGHVSLYWYRQALGQGPEFLTYFNYEAQQDKSGLPNDRFSAERPEGSISTLTIQRTEQRDSAMYRCASSARTSGDYNEQFFGPGTRLTVL.

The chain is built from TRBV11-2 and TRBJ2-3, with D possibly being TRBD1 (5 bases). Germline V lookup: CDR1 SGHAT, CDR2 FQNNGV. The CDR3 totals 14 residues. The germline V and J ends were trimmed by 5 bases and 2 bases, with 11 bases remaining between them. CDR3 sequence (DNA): TGTGCCAGCAGCCCGGACATACTCACAGATACGCAGTATTTT. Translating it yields CASSPDILTDTQYF.

The CDR3, as DNA: TGTGCCATCAGTGATCACAGAAACAATCAGCCCCAGCATTTT. Translating gives CAISDHRNNQPQHF. The V call is TRBV10-3, the J call TRBJ1-5; D gene ambiguous. CDR1 and CDR2 from the germline V gene are ENHRY and SYGVKD. The length of the CDR3 is 14 residues. V lost 3 bases and J 3 bases, leaving 9 bases between the germline ends.

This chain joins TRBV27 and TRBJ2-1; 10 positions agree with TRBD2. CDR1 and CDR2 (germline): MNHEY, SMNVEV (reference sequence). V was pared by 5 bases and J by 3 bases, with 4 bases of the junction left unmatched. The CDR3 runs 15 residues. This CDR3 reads CASSPRTSGYNEQFF. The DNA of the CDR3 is TGTGCCAGCAGTCCGCGGACTAGCGGCTACAATGAGCAGTTCTTC.

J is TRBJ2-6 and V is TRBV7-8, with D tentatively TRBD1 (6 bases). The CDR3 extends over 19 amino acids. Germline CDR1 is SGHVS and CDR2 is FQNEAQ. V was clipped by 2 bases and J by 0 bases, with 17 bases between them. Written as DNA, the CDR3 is TGTGCCAGCAGCTTAATCCCGGGACACCCTTTCTCTGGGGCCAACGTCCTGACTTTC. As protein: CASSLIPGHPFSGANVLTF.

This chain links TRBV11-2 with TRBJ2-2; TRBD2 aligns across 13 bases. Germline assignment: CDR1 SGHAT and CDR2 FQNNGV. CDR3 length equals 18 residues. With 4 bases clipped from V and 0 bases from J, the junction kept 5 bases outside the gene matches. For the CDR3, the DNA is TGTGCCAGCAGCTCGGGACTAGCGGGGATTGCGAACACCGGGGAGCTGTTTTTT. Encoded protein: CASSSGLAGIANTGELFF.

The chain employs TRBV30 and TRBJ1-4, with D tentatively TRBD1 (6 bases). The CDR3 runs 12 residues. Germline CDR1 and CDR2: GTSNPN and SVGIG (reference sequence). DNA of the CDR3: TGTCCCAGACGAAGGGGGAATGAAAAACTGTTTTTT. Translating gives CPRRRGNEKLFF.

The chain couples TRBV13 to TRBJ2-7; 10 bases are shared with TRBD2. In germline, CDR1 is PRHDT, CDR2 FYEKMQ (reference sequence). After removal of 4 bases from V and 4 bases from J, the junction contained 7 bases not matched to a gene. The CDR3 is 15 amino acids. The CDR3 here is CASSSSGRNKYEQYF. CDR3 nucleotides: TGTGCCAGCAGCTCTAGCGGGAGAAATAAGTACGAGCAGTACTTC.

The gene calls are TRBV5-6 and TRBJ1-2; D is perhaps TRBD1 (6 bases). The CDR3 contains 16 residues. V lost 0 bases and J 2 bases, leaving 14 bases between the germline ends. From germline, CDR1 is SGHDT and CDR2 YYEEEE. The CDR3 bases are TGTGCCAGCAGCTTGGTGATATCTGGACAGAACTATGGCTACACCTTC. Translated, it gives CASSLVISGQNYGYTF. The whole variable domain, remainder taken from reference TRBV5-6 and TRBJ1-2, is DAGVTQSPTHLIKTRGQQVTLRCSPKSGHDTVSWYQQALGQGPQFIFQYYEEEERQRGNFPDRFSGHQFPNYSSELNVNALLLGDSALYLCASSLVISGQNYGYTFGSGTRLTVV.

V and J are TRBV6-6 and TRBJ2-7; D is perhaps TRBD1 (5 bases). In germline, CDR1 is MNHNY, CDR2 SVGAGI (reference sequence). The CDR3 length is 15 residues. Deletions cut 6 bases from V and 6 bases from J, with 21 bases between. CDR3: CASRGRLAVLREQYF. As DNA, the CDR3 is TGTGCCAGCAGGGGGCGTCTGGCGGTGCTTCGCGAGCAGTACTTC.

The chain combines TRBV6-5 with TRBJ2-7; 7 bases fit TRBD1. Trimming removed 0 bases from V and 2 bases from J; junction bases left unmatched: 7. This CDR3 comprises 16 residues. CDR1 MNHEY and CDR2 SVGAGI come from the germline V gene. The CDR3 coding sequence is TGTGCCAGCAGTTACTCCACAGGGGCTAGGGCCTACGAGCAGTACTTC. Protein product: CASSYSTGARAYEQYF.

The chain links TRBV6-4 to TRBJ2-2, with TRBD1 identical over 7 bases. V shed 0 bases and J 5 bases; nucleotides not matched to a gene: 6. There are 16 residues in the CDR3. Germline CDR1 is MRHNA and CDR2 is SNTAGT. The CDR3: CASSDSPYRGTGELFF. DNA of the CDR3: TGTGCCAGCAGTGACTCGCCCTACAGGGGAACCGGGGAGCTGTTTTTT.

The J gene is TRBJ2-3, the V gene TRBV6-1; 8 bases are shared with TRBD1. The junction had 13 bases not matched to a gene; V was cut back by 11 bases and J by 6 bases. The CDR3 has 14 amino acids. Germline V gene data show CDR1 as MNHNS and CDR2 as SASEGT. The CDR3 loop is CAGATGVGMDTQYF. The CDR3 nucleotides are TGTGCCGGAGCGACAGGGGTGGGAATGGATACGCAGTATTTT.

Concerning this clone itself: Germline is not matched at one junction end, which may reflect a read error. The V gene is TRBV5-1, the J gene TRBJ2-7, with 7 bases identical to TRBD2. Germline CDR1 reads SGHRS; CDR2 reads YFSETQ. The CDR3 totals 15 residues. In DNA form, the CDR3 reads TGCGCCGGCAGCCCTGGACGCGGGAGTATCTACGAGCAGTACTTC. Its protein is CAGSPGRGSIYEQYF.

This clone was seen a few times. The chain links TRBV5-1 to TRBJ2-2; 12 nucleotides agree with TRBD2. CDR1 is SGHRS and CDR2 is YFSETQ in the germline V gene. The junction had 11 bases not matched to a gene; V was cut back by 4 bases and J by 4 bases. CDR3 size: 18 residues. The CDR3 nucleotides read TGCGCCAGCAGCCCCCCCTCCCCGGGACTAGCGGGCACCGGGGAGCTGTTTTTT. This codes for CASSPPSPGLAGTGELFF.

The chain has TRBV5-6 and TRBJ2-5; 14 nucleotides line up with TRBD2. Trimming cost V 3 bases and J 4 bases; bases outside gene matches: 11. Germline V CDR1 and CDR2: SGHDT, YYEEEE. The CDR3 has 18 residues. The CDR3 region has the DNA TGTGCCAGCAGCTCGGAGGGACTAGCGGGAGTTCTTAGAGAGACCCAGTACTTC. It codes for CASSSEGLAGVLRETQYF.

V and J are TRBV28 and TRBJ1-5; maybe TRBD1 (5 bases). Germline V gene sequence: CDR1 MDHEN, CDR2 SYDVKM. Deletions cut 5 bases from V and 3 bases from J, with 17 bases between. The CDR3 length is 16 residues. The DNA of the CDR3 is TGTGCCAGCAGTCCCAGGGCAGTTTTTACCAATCAGCCCCAGCATTTT. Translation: CASSPRAVFTNQPQHF.

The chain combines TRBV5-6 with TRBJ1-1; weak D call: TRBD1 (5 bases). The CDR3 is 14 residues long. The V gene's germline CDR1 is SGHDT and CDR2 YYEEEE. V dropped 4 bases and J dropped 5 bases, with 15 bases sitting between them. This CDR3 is CASSRGTEVTEAFF. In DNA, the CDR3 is TGTGCCAGCAGCCGCGGGACCGAGGTAACTGAAGCTTTCTTT.

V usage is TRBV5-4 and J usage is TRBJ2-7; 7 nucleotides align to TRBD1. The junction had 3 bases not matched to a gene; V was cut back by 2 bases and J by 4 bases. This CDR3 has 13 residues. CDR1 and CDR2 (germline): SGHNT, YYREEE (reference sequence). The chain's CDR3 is CASSFDRAYEQYF. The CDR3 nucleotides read TGTGCCAGCAGCTTTGACAGGGCATACGAGCAGTACTTC.

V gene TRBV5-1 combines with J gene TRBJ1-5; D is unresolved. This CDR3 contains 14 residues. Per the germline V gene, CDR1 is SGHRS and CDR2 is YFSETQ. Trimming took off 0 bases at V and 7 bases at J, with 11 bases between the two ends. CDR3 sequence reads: CASSLAWGDQPQHF. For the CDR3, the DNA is TGCGCCAGCAGCTTGGCCTGGGGAGACCAGCCCCAGCATTTT.

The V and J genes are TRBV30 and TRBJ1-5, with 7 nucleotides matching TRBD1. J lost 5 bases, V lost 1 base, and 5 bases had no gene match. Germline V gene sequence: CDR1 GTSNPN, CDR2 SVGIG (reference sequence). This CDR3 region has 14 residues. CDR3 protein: CAWSATGLDQPQHF. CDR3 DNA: TGTGCCTGGAGTGCGACAGGGCTGGATCAGCCCCAGCATTTT.

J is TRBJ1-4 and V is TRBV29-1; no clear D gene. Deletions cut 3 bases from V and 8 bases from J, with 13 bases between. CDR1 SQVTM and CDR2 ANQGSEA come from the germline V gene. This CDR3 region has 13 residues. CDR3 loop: CSVDSPGGEKLFF. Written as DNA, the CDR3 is TGCAGCGTTGATTCCCCGGGAGGCGAAAAACTGTTTTTT.